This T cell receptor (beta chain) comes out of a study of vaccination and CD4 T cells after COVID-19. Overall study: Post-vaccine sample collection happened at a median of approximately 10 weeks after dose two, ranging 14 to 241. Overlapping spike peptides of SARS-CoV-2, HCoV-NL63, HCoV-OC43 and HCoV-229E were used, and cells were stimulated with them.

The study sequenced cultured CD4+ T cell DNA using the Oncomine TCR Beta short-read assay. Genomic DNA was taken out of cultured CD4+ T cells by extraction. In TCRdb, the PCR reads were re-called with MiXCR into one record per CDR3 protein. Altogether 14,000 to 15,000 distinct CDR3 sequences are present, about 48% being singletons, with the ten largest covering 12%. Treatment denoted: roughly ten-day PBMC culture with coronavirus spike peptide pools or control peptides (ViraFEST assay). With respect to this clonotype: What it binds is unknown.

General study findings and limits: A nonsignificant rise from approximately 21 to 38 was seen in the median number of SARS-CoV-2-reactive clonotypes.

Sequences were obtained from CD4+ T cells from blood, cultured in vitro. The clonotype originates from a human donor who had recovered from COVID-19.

The CDR3 is CASSLDPDTQYF. The DNA of the CDR3 is TGTGCCAGCAGCTTGGATCCAGATACGCAGTATTTT. The chain joins TRBV5-4 to TRBJ2-3; D not resolved. V lost 0 bases, J lost 4 bases, and 3 bases lay in between. This CDR3 spans 12 amino acids. Germline V gene lookup returns CDR1 SGHNT and CDR2 YYREEE (reference sequence).